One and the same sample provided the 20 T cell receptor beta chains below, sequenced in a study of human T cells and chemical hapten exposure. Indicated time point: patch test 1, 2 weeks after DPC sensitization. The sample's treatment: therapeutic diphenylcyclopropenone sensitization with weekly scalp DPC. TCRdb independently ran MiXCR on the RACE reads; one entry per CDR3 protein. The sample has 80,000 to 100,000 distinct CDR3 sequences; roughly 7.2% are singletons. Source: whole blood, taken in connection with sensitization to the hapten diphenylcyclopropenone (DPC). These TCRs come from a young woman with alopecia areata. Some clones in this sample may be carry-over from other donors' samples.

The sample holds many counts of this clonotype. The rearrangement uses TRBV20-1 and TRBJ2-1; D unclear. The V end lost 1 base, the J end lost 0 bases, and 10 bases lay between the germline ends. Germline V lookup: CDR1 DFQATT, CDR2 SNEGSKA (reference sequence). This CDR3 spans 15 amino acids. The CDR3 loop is CSARGARSSYNEQFF. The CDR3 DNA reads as TGCAGTGCTAGAGGGGCCAGGAGCTCCTACAATGAGCAGTTCTTC.

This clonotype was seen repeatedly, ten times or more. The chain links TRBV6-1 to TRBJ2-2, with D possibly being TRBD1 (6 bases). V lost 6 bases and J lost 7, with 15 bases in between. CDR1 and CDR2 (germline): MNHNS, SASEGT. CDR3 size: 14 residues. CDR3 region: CASRTDSLGGELFF. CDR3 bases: TGTGCCAGCAGAACGGACAGCTTGGGCGGGGAGCTGTTTTTT.

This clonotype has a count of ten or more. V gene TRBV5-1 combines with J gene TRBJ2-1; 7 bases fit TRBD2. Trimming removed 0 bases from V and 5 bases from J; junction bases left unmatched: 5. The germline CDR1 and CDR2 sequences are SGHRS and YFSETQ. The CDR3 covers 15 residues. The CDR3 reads CASSLAGTNHNEQFF. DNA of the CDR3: TGCGCCAGCAGCTTGGCCGGGACTAATCACAATGAGCAGTTCTTC. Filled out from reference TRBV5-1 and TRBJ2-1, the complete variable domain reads KAGVTQTPRYLIKTRGQQVTLSCSPISGHRSVSWYQQTPGQGLQFLFEYFSETQRNKGNFPGRFSGRQFSNSRSEMNVSTLELGDSALYLCASSLAGTNHNEQFFGPGTRLTVL.

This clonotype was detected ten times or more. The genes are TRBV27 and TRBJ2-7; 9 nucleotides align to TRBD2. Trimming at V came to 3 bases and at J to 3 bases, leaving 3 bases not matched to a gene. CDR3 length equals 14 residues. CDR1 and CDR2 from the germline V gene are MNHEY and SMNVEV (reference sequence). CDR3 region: CASSFEAGGYEQYF. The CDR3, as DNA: TGTGCCAGCAGTTTTGAAGCGGGGGGCTACGAGCAGTACTTC.

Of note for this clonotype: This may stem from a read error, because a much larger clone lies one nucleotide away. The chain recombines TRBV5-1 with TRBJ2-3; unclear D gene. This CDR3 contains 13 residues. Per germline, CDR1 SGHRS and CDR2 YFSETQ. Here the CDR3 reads CANSPGVTDTQYF. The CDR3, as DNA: TGCGCCAACAGCCCCGGCGTAACAGATACGCAGTATTTT.

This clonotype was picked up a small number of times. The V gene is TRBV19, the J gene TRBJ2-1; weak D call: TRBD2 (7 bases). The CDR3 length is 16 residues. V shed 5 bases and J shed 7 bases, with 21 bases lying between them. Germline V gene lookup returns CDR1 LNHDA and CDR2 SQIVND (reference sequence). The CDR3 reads CASSDIVWGGRNEQFF. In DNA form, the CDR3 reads TGTGCCAGTAGTGATATCGTCTGGGGGGGCAGGAATGAGCAGTTCTTC.

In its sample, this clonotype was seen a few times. The CDR3 DNA follows: TGTGCCAGCAGCTTGGACTGGGCGGGGGAACTCCAAGAGACCCAGTACTTC. Residues: CASSLDWAGELQETQYF. The chain links TRBV5-5 to TRBJ2-5, with TRBD2 identical over 7 bases. The CDR3 spans 17 residues. Germline assignment: CDR1 SGHKS and CDR2 YYEKEE (reference sequence). Trimming at V came to 0 bases and at J to 1 base, leaving 9 bases not matched to a gene.

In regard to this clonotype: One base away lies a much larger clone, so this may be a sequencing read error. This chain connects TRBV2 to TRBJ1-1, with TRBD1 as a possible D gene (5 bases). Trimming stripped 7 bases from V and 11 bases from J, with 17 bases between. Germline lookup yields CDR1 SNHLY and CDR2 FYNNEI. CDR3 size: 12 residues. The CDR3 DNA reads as TGTGCCAGCATTGACACCCCGGGGGACGCTTTCTTT. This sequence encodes CASIDTPGDAFF.

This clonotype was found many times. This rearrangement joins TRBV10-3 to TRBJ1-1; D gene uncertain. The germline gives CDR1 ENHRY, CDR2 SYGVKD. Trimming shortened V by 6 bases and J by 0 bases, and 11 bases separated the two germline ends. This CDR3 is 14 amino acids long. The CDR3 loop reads CAIRQWLMNTEAFF. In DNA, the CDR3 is TGTGCCATCAGGCAGTGGCTGATGAACACTGAAGCTTTCTTT.

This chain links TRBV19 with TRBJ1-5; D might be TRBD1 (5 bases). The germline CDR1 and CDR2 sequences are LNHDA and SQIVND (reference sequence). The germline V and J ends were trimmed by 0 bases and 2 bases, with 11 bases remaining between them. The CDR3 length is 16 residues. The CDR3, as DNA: TGTGCCAGTAGTATAGATCCGGCAGGGCGCAATCAGCCCCAGCATTTT. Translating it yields CASSIDPAGRNQPQHF.

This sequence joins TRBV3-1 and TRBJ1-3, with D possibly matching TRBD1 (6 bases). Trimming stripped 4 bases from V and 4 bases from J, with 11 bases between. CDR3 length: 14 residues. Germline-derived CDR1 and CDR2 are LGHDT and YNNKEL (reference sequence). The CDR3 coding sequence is TGTGCCAGCAGCCCGGGGGCGTCGGGAAACACCATATATTTT. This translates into CASSPGASGNTIYF. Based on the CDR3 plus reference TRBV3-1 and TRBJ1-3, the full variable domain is DTAVSQTPKYLVTQMGNDKSIKCEQNLGHDTMYWYKQDSKKFLKIMFSYNNKELIINETVPNRFSPKSPDKAHLNLHINSLELGDSAVYFCASSPGASGNTIYFGEGSWLTVV.

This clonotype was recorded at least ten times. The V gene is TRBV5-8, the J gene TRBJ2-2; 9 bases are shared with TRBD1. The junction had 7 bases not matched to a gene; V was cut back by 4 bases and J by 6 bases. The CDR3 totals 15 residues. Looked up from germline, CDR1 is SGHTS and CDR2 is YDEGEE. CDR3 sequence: CASSRGQGLPGELFF. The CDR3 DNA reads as TGTGCCAGCAGCCGGGGACAGGGTTTGCCCGGGGAGCTGTTTTTT.

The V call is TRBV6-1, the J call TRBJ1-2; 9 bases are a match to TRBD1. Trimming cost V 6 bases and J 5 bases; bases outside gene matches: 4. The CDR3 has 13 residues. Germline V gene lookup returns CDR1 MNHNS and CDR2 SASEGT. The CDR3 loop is CASSRDRVYGYTF. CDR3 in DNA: TGTGCCAGCAGCCGGGACAGGGTGTATGGCTACACCTTC.

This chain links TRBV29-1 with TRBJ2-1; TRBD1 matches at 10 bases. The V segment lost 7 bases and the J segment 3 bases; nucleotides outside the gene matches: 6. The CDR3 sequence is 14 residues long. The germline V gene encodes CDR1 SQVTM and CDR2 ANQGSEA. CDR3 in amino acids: CSAGTGAYYNEQFF. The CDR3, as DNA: TGCAGCGCTGGGACAGGGGCCTACTACAATGAGCAGTTCTTC.

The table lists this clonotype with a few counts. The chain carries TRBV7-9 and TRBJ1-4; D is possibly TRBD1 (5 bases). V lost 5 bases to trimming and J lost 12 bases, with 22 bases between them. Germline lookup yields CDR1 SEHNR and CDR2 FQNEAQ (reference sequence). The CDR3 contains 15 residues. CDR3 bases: TGTGCCAGCAGCCCCGGGACGCGGGGAGGTGAGGAACTGTTTTTT. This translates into CASSPGTRGGEELFF.

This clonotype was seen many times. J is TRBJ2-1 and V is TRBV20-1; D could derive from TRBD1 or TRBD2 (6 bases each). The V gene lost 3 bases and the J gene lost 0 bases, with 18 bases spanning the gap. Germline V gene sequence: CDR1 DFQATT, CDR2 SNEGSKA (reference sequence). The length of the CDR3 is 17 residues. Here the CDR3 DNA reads TGCAGTGCTAGCGATTTTGGGGGGCCAGACTCCTACAATGAGCAGTTCTTC. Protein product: CSASDFGGPDSYNEQFF.

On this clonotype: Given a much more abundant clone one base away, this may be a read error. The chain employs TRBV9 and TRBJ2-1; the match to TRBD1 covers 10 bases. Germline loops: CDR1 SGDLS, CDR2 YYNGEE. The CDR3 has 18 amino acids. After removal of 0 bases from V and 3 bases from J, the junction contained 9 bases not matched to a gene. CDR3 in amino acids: CASSVVGQGRVDYNEQFF. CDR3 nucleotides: TGTGCCAGCAGCGTAGTGGGACAGGGGAGAGTGGACTACAATGAGCAGTTCTTC.

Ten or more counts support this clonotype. CDR3: CASNPRGNTGELFF. The CDR3 bases are TGTGCCAGCAACCCACGGGGGAACACCGGGGAGCTGTTTTTT. The chain is built from TRBV7-9 and TRBJ2-2; a weak D match, TRBD2 (5 bases). Germline lookup yields CDR1 SEHNR and CDR2 FQNEAQ (reference sequence). The CDR3 contains 14 residues. Trimming took 7 bases from V and 1 from J, leaving 10 bases between them.

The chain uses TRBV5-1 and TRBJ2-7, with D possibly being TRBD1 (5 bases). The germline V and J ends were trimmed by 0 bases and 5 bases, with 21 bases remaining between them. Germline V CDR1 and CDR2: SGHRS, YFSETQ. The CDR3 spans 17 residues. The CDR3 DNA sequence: TGCGCCAGCAGCTTGGCCAGTGGGCAGGGTTCTATCCACGAGCAGTACTTC. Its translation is CASSLASGQGSIHEQYF.

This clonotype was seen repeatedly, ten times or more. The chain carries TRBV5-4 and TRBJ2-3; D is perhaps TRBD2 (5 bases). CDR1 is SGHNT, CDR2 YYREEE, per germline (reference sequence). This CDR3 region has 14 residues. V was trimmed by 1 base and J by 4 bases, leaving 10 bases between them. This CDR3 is CASSLQLGADTQYF. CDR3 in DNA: TGTGCCAGCAGCTTGCAACTAGGTGCAGATACGCAGTATTTT.